Sequencing of this T cell receptor beta chain was carried out in a study of tumor and adjacent non-tumor tissue in lung cancer. Study context: Stage I to III disease affected about ten men and roughly 5 women aged about 31 to 76.

RNA was extracted from bulk tissue without any cell sorting. Distant lung tissue was collected more than 3 cm away from the tumor edge. A remark on this clonotype: What it binds is not known.

Whole-study results and caveats: TCR diversity was significantly greater in tumor than normal lung tissue.

Trimming cost V 3 bases and J 9 bases, with 14 bases left between them. The CDR3 loop spans 13 amino acids. A modified ARM-PCR protocol with three rounds of nested PCR amplified TCRbeta. TCRdb ran MiXCR on the multiplex PCR reads and lists one entry per CDR3 protein. The repertoire holds about 67,000 distinct CDR3 sequences, with 65% to 80% as singletons. The chain couples TRBV12-3 or TRBV12-4 to TRBJ1-2; D is ambiguous. This receptor was taken from a man in his fifties or sixties with non-small cell lung cancer. Sequences were obtained from distant non-tumor lung tissue. CDR3 sequence reads: CASSFDSLPCYTF. CDR3 coding DNA: TGTGCCAGCAGTTTCGATAGCTTACCCTGCTACACCTTC.